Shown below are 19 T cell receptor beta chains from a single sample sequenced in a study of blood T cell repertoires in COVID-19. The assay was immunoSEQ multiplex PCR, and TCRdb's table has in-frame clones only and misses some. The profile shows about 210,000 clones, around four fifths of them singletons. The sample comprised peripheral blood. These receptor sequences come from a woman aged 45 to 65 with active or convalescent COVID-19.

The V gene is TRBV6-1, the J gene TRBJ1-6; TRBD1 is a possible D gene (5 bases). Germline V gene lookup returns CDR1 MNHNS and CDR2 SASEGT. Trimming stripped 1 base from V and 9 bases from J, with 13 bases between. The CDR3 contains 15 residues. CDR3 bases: TGTGCCAGCAGTGAAGATAAAGGGGCAGGTTCACCCCTCCACTTT. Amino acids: CASSEDKGAGSPLHF.

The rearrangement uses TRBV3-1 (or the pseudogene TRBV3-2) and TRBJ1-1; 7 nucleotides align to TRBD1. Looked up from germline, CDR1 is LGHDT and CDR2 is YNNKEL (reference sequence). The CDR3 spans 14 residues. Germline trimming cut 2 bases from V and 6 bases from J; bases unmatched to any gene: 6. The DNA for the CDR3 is TGTGCCAGCAGCCAAAGAAATCAGGGGGCTGAAGCTTTCTTT. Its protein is CASSQRNQGAEAFF.

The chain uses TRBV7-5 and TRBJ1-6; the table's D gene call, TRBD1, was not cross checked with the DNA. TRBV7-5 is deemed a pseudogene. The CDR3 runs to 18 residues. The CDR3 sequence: CVRSPRQGFEPYNSPLHF. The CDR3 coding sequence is TGTGTCAGAAGCCCTCGACAGGGGTTTGAACCGTACAATTCACCCCTCCACTTT.

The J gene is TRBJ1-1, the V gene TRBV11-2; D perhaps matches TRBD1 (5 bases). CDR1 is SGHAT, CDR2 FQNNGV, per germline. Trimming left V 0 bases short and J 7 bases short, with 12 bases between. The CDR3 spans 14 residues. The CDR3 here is CASSLDGGVGEAFF. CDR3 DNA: TGTGCCAGCAGCTTAGATGGGGGGGTAGGTGAAGCTTTCTTT.

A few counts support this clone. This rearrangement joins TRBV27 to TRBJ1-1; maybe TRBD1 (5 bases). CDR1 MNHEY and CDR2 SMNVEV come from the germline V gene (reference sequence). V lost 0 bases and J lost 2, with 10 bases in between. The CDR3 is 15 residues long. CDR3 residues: CASSLSGGINTEAFF. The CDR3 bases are TGTGCCAGCAGTTTATCGGGGGGGATAAACACTGAAGCTTTCTTT.

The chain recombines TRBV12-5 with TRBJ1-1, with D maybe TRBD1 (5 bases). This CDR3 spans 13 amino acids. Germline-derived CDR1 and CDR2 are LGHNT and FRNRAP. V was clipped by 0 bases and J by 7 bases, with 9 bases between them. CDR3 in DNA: TGTGCTAGTGGTTTGGTACTCCAGGGTGAAGCTTTCTTT. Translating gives CASGLVLQGEAFF.

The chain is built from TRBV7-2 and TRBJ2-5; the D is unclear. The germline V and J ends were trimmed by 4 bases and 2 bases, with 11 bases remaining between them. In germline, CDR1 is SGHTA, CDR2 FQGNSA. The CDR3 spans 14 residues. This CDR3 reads CASSSGWAQETQYF. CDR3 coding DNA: TGTGCCAGCAGCTCAGGCTGGGCACAAGAGACCCAGTACTTC.

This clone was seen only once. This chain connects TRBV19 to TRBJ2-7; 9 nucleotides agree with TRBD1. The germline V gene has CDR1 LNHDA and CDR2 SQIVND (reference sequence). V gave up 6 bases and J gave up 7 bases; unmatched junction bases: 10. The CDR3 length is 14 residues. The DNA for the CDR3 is TGTGCCAGTAGGATGGGACAGGGAAAAGGGGAGCAGTACTTC. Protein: CASRMGQGKGEQYF.

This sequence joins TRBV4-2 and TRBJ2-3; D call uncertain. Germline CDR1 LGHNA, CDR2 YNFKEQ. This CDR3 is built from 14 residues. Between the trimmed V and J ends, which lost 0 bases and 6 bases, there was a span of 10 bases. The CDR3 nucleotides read TGTGCCAGCAGCCAAGATTTACGGAGTGATACGCAGTATTTT. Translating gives CASSQDLRSDTQYF.

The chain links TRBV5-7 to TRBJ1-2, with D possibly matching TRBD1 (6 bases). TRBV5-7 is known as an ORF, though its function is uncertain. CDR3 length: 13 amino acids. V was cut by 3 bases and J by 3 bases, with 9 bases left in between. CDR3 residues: CASSSDRHYGYTF. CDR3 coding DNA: TGTGCCAGCAGCTCCGACAGGCACTATGGCTACACCTTC.

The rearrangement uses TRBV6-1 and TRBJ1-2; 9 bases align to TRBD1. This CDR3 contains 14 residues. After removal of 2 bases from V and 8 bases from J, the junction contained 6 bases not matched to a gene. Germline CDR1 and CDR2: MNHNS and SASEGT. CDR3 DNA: TGTGCCAGCAGTGAAAGGGACAGGGACGGGGGCTACACCTTC. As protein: CASSERDRDGGYTF.

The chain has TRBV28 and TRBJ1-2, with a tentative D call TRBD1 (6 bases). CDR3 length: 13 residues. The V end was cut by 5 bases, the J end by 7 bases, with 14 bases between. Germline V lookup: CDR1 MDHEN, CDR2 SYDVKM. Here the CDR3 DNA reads TGTGCCAGCAGTCTCACAGGGCAGGGTGGCTACACCTTC. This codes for CASSLTGQGGYTF.

DNA for the CDR3: TGTGCCAGCAAGAAGGGAGGAGCTAACTATGGCTACACCTTC. This sequence encodes CASKKGGANYGYTF. This chain connects TRBV27 to TRBJ1-2, with D unresolved. V was clipped by 7 bases and J by 0 bases, with 12 bases between them. The CDR3 contains 14 residues. CDR1 is MNHEY, CDR2 SMNVEV, per germline (reference sequence).

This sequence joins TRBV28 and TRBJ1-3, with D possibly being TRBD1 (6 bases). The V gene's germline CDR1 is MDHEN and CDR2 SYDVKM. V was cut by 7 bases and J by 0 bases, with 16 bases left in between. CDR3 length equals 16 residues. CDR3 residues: CASTGGGLFSGNTIYF. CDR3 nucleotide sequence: TGTGCCAGCACTGGAGGGGGACTATTCTCTGGAAACACCATATATTTT.

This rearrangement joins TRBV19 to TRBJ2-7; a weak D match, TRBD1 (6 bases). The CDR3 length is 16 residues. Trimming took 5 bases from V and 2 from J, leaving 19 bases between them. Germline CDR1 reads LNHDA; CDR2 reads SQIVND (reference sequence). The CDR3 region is CASSLRQAPLPYEQYF. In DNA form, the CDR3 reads TGTGCCAGTAGTTTACGACAGGCCCCTCTTCCCTACGAGCAGTACTTC.

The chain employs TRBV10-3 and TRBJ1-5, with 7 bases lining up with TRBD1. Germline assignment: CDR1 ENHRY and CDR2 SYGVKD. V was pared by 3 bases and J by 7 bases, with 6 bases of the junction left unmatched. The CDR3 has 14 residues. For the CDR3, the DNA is TGTGCCATCAGTGACAGGGGGGTAGGGCAGCCCCAGCATTTT. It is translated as CAISDRGVGQPQHF.

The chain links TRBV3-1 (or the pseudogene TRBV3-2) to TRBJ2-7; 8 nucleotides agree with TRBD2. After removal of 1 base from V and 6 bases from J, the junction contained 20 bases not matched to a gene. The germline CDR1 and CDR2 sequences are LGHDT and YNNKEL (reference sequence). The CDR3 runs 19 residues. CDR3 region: CASSQGLNGLAGILPEQYF. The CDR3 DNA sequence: TGTGCCAGCAGCCAAGGTCTAAATGGACTAGCAGGCATCCTTCCCGAGCAGTACTTC.

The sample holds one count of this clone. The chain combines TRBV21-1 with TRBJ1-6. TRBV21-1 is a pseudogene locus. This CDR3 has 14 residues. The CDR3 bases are TGTGCCAGCAGCAAAGAGGAGGGCAATTCACCCCTCCACTTT. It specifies CASSKEEGNSPLHF.

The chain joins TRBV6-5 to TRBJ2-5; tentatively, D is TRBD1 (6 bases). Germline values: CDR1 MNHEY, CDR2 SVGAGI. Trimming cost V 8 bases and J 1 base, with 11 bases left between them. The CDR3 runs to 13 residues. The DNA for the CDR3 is TGTGCCAGCGGGGGCGGTGCCCAAGAGACCCAGTACTTC. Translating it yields CASGGGAQETQYF.